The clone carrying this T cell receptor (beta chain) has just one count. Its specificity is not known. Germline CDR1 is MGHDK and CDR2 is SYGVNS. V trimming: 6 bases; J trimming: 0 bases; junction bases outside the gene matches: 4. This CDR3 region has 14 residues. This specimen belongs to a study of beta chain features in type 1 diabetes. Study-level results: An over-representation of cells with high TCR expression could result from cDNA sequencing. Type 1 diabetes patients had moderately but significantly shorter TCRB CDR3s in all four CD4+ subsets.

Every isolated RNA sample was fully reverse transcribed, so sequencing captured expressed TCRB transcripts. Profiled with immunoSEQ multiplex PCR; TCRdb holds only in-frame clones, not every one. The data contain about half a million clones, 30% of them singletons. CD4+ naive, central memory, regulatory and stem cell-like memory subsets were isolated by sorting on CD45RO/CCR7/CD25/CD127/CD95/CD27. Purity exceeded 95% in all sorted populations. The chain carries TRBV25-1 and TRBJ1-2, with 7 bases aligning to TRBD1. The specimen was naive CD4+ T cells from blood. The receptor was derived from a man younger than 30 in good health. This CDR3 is CASRGTVANYGYTF. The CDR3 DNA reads TGTGCCAGCAGAGGGACAGTAGCTAACTATGGCTACACCTTC.